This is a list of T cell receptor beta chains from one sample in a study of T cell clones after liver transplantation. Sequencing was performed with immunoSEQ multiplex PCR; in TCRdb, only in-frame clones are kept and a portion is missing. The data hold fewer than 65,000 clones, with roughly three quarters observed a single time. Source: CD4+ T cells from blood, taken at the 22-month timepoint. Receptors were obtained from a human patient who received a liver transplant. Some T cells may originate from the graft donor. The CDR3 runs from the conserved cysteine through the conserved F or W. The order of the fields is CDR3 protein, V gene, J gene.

CASSPQMNTEAFF	TRBV19	TRBJ1-1
CAIRGTSAYEQYF	TRBV10-3	TRBJ2-7
CASSYPRTGLSYEQYF	TRBV6-6	TRBJ2-7
CASSLWGQMNTEAFF	TRBV27	TRBJ1-1
CASSIAAGPADTQYF	TRBV19	TRBJ2-3
CASGDSYEQYF	TRBV28	TRBJ2-7
CASSGGGPGTSGYEQYF	TRBV10-1	TRBJ2-7
CASSLARGNRPQHF	TRBV5-6	TRBJ1-5
CASSPTSGGSTDTQYF	TRBV7-9	TRBJ2-3
CAISFDSNQPQHF	TRBV10-3	TRBJ1-5
CASSSGRTTDTQYF	TRBV7-8	TRBJ2-3
CASSPLGTGANTGELFF	TRBV27	TRBJ2-2
CASSLGGRVRSDTQYF	TRBV5-1	TRBJ2-3
CASSLSLATNEKLFF	TRBV7-2	TRBJ1-4
CASSLGVANEQFF	TRBV5-1	TRBJ2-1
CAWSVNGQALTETQYF	TRBV30	TRBJ2-5
CASSPSYEQYF	TRBV6-5	TRBJ2-7
CASSSSVSYEQYF	TRBV5-5	TRBJ2-7
CASSPVQGSGANVLTF	TRBV18	TRBJ2-6